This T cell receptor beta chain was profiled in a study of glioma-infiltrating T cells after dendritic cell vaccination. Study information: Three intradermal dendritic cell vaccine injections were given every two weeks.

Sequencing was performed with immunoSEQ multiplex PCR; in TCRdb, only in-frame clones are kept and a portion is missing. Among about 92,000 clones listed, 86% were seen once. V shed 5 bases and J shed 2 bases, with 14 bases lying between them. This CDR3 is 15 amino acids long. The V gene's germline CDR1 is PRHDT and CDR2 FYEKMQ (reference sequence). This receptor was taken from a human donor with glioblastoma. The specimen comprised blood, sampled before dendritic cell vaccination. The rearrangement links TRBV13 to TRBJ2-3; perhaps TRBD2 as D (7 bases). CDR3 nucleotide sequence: TGTGCCAGCAGCCATCGGGGGGCTCTCACAGATACGCAGTATTTT. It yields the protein CASSHRGALTDTQYF.